One sample yielded the 7 T cell receptor beta chains listed below, sequenced in a study of T cells in Graves' hyperthyroidism and ophthalmopathy (dated by TCRdb to the late 2010s). Libraries were made using multiplex PCR. TCRdb names Illumina HiSeq 2000 as the instrument used. Amplification of TCR beta CDR3 regions was carried out from RNA transcripts. A first-round RT-PCR of the TCR CDR3 used the HTBI primer set with the Qiagen OneStep RT-PCR kit. TCRdb redid the processing of the public reads, applying fastp at Q25 and MiXCR, and retained in-frame beta chains. One record per CDR3 amino acid sequence lists the most common genes and DNA. This sample gives around 280,000 distinct CDR3 sequences in total; roughly 14% of them show up just once. The ten largest clones represent 7.8% of the sample. The source material was blood. The receptors originated from a woman aged 25 to 39 with Graves' hyperthyroidism that later progressed to Graves' ophthalmopathy.

There are many counts of this clonotype. V and J are TRBV7-2 and TRBJ2-1, with D unclear. Between the trimmed V and J ends, which lost 3 bases and 9 bases, there was a span of 6 bases. This CDR3 comprises 11 residues. Germline V gene data show CDR1 as SGHTA and CDR2 as FQGNSA. In nucleotides, the CDR3 is TGTGCCAGCAGCTTTGTTGGTGAGCAGTTCTTC. This sequence encodes CASSFVGEQFF.

This clonotype has a count of ten or more. J is TRBJ2-7 and V is TRBV5-6; 8 bases align to TRBD2. Germline V gene sequence: CDR1 SGHDT, CDR2 YYEEEE. The CDR3 extends over 17 amino acids. Trimming removed 4 bases from V and 3 bases from J; junction bases left unmatched: 15. DNA of the CDR3: TGTGCCAGCAGCCCCTCCGTCAGGCTAGCGGGTTACTACGAGCAGTACTTC. Its translation: CASSPSVRLAGYYEQYF.

This clonotype was seen ten or more times. CDR3 amino acids: CASSLMPLGGMNTEAFF. The DNA of the CDR3 is TGTGCCAGCAGCTTAATGCCCCTCGGTGGAATGAACACTGAAGCTTTCTTT. This chain connects TRBV11-1 to TRBJ1-1; D not certain. This CDR3 spans 17 amino acids. Trimming stripped 2 bases from V and 0 bases from J, with 16 bases between. Germline CDR1 reads SGHAT; CDR2 reads FQDESV (reference sequence).

This clonotype has ten or more counts. The chain recombines TRBV7-3 with TRBJ2-1; D gene unclear. Germline CDR1 and CDR2: SGHTA and FQGTGA. The CDR3 is made up of 13 amino acids. V was cut by 8 bases and J by 9 bases, with 17 bases left in between. For the CDR3, the DNA is TGTGCCAGCTCCTCTGAGCCTTCGGGTGAGCAGTTCTTC. Protein sequence: CASSSEPSGEQFF.

This clonotype was counted only a few times. V usage is TRBV19 and J usage is TRBJ1-4; TRBD1 might be the D (5 bases). In germline, CDR1 is LNHDA, CDR2 SQIVND (reference sequence). Trimming stripped 9 bases from V and 5 bases from J, with 22 bases between. The CDR3 has 16 amino acids. Here the CDR3 DNA reads TGTGCCAGCGGACGGGTTAGGGGCACAAGGAATGAAAAACTGTTTTTT. Its protein is CASGRVRGTRNEKLFF.

The chain is built from TRBV7-3 and TRBJ2-2; the D is unclear. Germline V CDR1 and CDR2: SGHTA, FQGTGA. The V and J ends lost 4 bases and 8 bases respectively, with 5 bases between them. The CDR3 runs 11 residues. In nucleotides, the CDR3 is TGTGCCAGCAGCTATGGGGGGGAGCTGTTTTTT. Amino acids: CASSYGGELFF.

This clonotype was counted ten times or more. This chain joins TRBV20-1 and TRBJ2-7; 7 positions agree with TRBD2. Germline V gene sequence: CDR1 DFQATT, CDR2 SNEGSKA (reference sequence). V shed 3 bases and J 5 bases; nucleotides not matched to a gene: 10. CDR3 length: 14 amino acids. DNA for the CDR3: TGCAGTGCTAGCGAAGTAAGGGAGGGGAACGAGCAGTACTTC. Translation gives CSASEVREGNEQYF.